Below are 20 T cell receptor beta chains sequenced from a single sample in a study of cytomegalovirus exposure and HLA in healthy donors. The PCR used 60 Vbeta and 13 Jbeta primers. Produced via immunoSEQ multiplex PCR; TCRdb's table is partial and in-frame only. Of some 80,000 clones listed, around 76% are singletons. Sequencing used PBMCs. All receptors come from a man aged 40-55 years in good health and CMV-seronegative.

The chain has TRBV19 and TRBJ2-7, with D tentatively TRBD2 (5 bases). The CDR3 is made up of 15 amino acids. Germline values: CDR1 LNHDA, CDR2 SQIVND (reference sequence). The V end was cut by 7 bases, the J end by 1 base, with 17 bases between. The CDR3 spells CASTEGAAQSYEQYF. CDR3 coding DNA: TGTGCCAGTACTGAGGGAGCAGCTCAGTCCTACGAGCAGTACTTC.

The genes are TRBV11-3 and TRBJ2-2; tentatively, D is TRBD1 (6 bases). The germline V gene encodes CDR1 SGHNT and CDR2 YENEEA. Trimming removed 4 bases from V and 7 bases from J, with 10 bases in between. The length of the CDR3 is 13 residues. CDR3 sequence reads: CASSYREGGELFF. For the CDR3, the DNA is TGTGCCAGCAGCTACAGGGAAGGCGGGGAGCTGTTTTTT.

V gene TRBV5-1 combines with J gene TRBJ1-6; 8 bases align to TRBD1. V lost 4 bases to trimming and J lost 10 bases; unmatched junction nucleotides: 10. The CDR3 consists of 15 residues. Germline V gene lookup returns CDR1 SGHRS and CDR2 YFSETQ. Here the CDR3 reads CASSMGQALGSPLHF. CDR3 DNA: TGCGCCAGCAGCATGGGACAGGCCCTTGGCTCACCCCTCCACTTT.

The chain employs TRBV9 and TRBJ2-2; 8 bases line up with TRBD1. Germline V lookup: CDR1 SGDLS, CDR2 YYNGEE. The J segment lost 7 bases and the V segment lost 2 bases, leaving 4 bases of the junction unmatched. CDR3 size: 14 residues. The CDR3 DNA follows: TGTGCCAGCAGCGTGGGACAGGACTTCGGGGAGCTGTTTTTT. Its protein is CASSVGQDFGELFF.

This chain connects TRBV28 to TRBJ1-5; perhaps TRBD1 as D (5 bases). Trimming cost V 3 bases and J 7 bases, with 13 bases left between them. The CDR3 is 14 residues long. From germline, CDR1 is MDHEN and CDR2 SYDVKM. The DNA of the CDR3 is TGTGCCAGCAGTTTCGCAGGGCTAGGGCAGCCCCAGCATTTT. This sequence encodes CASSFAGLGQPQHF.

The gene calls are TRBV5-1 and TRBJ2-1; D is possibly TRBD1 (6 bases). Germline CDR1 and CDR2: SGHRS and YFSETQ. Trimming cost V 4 bases and J 7 bases, with 15 bases left between them. The CDR3 length is 14 residues. The CDR3 protein is CASSRADSFNEQFF. The DNA of the CDR3 is TGCGCCAGCAGCCGGGCGGACAGTTTTAATGAGCAGTTCTTC.

The chain is built from TRBV4-1 and TRBJ1-5, with a tentative D call TRBD1 (5 bases). CDR3 length: 14 amino acids. Germline assignment: CDR1 MGHRA and CDR2 YSYEKL. V was shortened by 3 bases and J by 9 bases, with 15 bases between the two germline ends. The CDR3 sequence is CASSQHGEGWPQHF. In DNA form, the CDR3 reads TGCGCCAGCAGCCAGCATGGGGAGGGGTGGCCCCAGCATTTT.

The V call is TRBV2, the J call TRBJ2-3; TRBD1 agrees at 9 bases. The CDR3 totals 14 residues. Germline V gives CDR1 SNHLY, CDR2 FYNNEI. The V segment lost 8 bases and the J segment 5 bases; nucleotides outside the gene matches: 8. The CDR3 reads CASLGQGLEDTQYF. The CDR3 coding sequence is TGTGCCAGCCTGGGACAGGGATTAGAAGATACGCAGTATTTT.

This clone showed up just once. The chain couples TRBV5-1 to TRBJ1-4, with 9 bases aligning to TRBD1. The germline V gene has CDR1 SGHRS and CDR2 YFSETQ. Unmatched junction bases numbered 6, after V lost 6 bases and J lost 0 bases. This CDR3 is built from 16 residues. The CDR3 DNA sequence: TGCGCCAGCACGCCACAGGGGGCGGCAACTAATGAAAAACTGTTTTTT. Protein: CASTPQGAATNEKLFF.

The chain has TRBV30 and TRBJ2-7; 8 positions agree with TRBD1. With V trimmed by 2 bases and J by 2 bases, 8 bases remained unmatched. Per the germline V gene, CDR1 is GTSNPN and CDR2 is SVGIG (reference sequence). The CDR3 extends over 15 amino acids. The CDR3 region is CAWSSRGTGPYEQYF. CDR3 coding DNA: TGTGCCTGGAGTTCACGCGGGACAGGCCCCTACGAGCAGTACTTC.

In this sample, this clone turned up a few times. The chain is built from TRBV28 and TRBJ1-5; 11 bases are shared with TRBD1. V was pared by 10 bases and J by 0 bases, with 5 bases of the junction left unmatched. This CDR3 comprises 15 residues. Germline loops: CDR1 MDHEN, CDR2 SYDVKM. CDR3: CAIGTGGNSNQPQHF. CDR3 DNA: TGTGCCATCGGGACAGGGGGGAATAGCAATCAGCCCCAGCATTTT.

This sequence joins TRBV7-8 and TRBJ2-5; TRBD2 aligns across 13 bases. The end of the DNA aligns better with TRBJ2-7, so the J call may be wrong. This CDR3 is 15 amino acids long. Germline assignment: CDR1 SGHVS and CDR2 FQNEAQ. CDR3 DNA: TGTGCCAGCAGCTTAGTGACTAGCGGGAGGAGCGAGCAGTACTTC. Its translation is CASSLVTSGRSEQYF.

The sample holds a few counts of this clone. DNA of the CDR3: TGTGCCAGCAGCAAAGGGACAGGGTCCACCTACGAGCAGTACTTC. This gives the protein CASSKGTGSTYEQYF. The V and J genes are TRBV7-3 and TRBJ2-7; TRBD1 agrees at 9 bases. The germline CDR1 and CDR2 sequences are SGHTA and FQGTGA. This CDR3 is 15 amino acids long. V was clipped by 5 bases and J by 2 bases; unmatched bases: 7.

The chain joins TRBV28 to TRBJ1-2; D is uncertain. This CDR3 region has 15 residues. Deletions cut 3 bases from V and 0 bases from J, with 11 bases between. The germline CDR1 and CDR2 sequences are MDHEN and SYDVKM. CDR3 DNA: TGTGCCAGCAGTTTGGAACGCGGCTCTAACTATGGCTACACCTTC. The encoded protein is CASSLERGSNYGYTF.

This chain connects TRBV28 to TRBJ1-4, with TRBD1 matching 12 bases. The junction had 10 bases not matched to a gene; V was cut back by 3 bases and J by 8 bases. Looked up from germline, CDR1 is MDHEN and CDR2 is SYDVKM. The CDR3 is 17 amino acids. In DNA, the CDR3 is TGTGCCAGCAGTTTTAGGGGACAGGGGGCGCCGGGGGAAAAACTGTTTTTT. It codes for CASSFRGQGAPGEKLFF.

The rearrangement links TRBV19 to TRBJ2-5; TRBD2 matches 8 bases. V lost 3 bases to trimming and J lost 5 bases; unmatched junction nucleotides: 2. Germline assignment: CDR1 LNHDA and CDR2 SQIVND (reference sequence). CDR3 length equals 13 residues. In DNA, the CDR3 is TGTGCCAGTAGTATGGGACTAGTGGAGACCCAGTACTTC. Its protein product is CASSMGLVETQYF.

The chain has TRBV6-1 and TRBJ2-7; a possible D gene is TRBD2 (5 bases). Germline CDR1 is MNHNS and CDR2 is SASEGT. This CDR3 spans 15 amino acids. The V end was cut by 6 bases, the J end by 0 bases, with 15 bases between. The CDR3 spells CASRDGGSLSYEQYF. CDR3 coding DNA: TGTGCCAGCAGGGATGGCGGGTCACTCTCCTACGAGCAGTACTTC.

As DNA, the CDR3 is TGTGCCAGCATGGGCAGGGAAAGGTGGAATGAAAAACTGTTTTTT. Translation: CASMGRERWNEKLFF. The chain uses TRBV6-6 and TRBJ1-4; possible D gene TRBD1, 5 bases. The germline V gene encodes CDR1 MNHNY and CDR2 SVGAGI (reference sequence). V lost 7 bases, J lost 5 bases, and 17 bases lay in between. The CDR3 consists of 15 residues.

The CDR3: CASSEWRGLGSGNTGELFF. The CDR3 bases are TGTGCCAGCAGTGAATGGAGGGGCTTGGGGTCAGGGAACACCGGGGAGCTGTTTTTT. The V call is TRBV6-1, the J call TRBJ2-2; tentatively, D is TRBD2 (6 bases). Germline V CDR1 and CDR2: MNHNS, SASEGT. The CDR3 runs 19 residues. Trimming shortened V by 2 bases and J by 1 base, and 20 bases separated the two germline ends.

This chain connects TRBV28 to TRBJ1-1, with TRBD1 as a possible D gene (5 bases). Germline V CDR1 and CDR2: MDHEN, SYDVKM. The CDR3 loop spans 15 amino acids. Trimming stripped 4 bases from V and 2 bases from J, with 14 bases between. Here the CDR3 DNA reads TGTGCCAGCAGTTCCATGCGGGGGTTAAACACTGAAGCTTTCTTT. This sequence encodes CASSSMRGLNTEAFF.